The T cell receptor beta chain described here comes from a study of response to subunit inactivated influenza vaccine. Regarding the study as a whole: Authors suggested each seasonal flu vaccination may recruit only limited numbers of new T cells.

The length of the CDR3 is 14 residues. V lost 6 bases to trimming and J lost 3 bases, with 12 bases between them. A single record per CDR3 protein comes from TCRdb applying MiXCR to the RT-PCR reads. The sample lists 500,000 to 650,000 distinct CDR3 sequences; around 8% were seen once. On this clonotype itself: Its target is unknown.

The gene calls are TRBV12-3 or TRBV12-4 and TRBJ2-1; possibly TRBD1 for D (6 bases). Sequencing was performed on PBMCs from blood, taken roughly 24 months after vaccination. This TCR came from a man in his fifties or sixties who received an inactivated influenza vaccine. CDR3 sequence: CASRSGVVYNEQFF. For the CDR3, the DNA is TGTGCCAGCAGATCAGGGGTAGTCTACAATGAGCAGTTCTTC.